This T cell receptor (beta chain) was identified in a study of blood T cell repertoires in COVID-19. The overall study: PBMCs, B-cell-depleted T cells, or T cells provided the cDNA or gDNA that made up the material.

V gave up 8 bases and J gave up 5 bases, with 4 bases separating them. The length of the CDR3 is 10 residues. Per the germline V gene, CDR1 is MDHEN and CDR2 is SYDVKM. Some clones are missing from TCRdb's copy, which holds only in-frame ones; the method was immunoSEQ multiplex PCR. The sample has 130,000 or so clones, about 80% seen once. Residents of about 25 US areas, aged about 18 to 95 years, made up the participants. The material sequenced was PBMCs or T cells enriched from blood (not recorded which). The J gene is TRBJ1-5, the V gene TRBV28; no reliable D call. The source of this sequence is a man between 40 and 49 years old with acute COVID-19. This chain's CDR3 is CASGDQPQHF. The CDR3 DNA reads TGTGCCAGCGGAGATCAGCCCCAGCATTTT.